The T cell receptor (beta chain) under discussion was sequenced for a study of blood T cell repertoires in COVID-19. Study context: Both acute and convalescent COVID-19 samples were obtained from the United States, Italy and Spain. PBMCs, B-cell-depleted T cells, or T cells provided the cDNA or gDNA that made up the material.

Under the authors' procedure: The assay estimated nucleated cells by amplifying reference gene primers. The method was immunoSEQ multiplex PCR; TCRdb's version includes in-frame clones alone and lacks a portion of them. The V and J calls and clone size are taken from that table; D and trimming were inferred from the DNA. The sample has hundreds of thousands of clones; approximately 82% are singletons. The table lists this clone with a count of one. With 9 bases removed from V and 4 bases from J, the gap between germline ends came to 12 bases. The germline gives CDR1 LNHDA, CDR2 SQIVND (reference sequence). The CDR3 loop spans 13 amino acids.

V gene TRBV19 combines with J gene TRBJ1-4; perhaps TRBD1 as D (6 bases). Sequencing input: peripheral blood. This clonotype was obtained from a man older than 75 with acute or convalescent COVID-19. The CDR3 is CASTRTVNEKLFF. The CDR3 DNA is TGTGCCAGCACCAGGACAGTTAATGAAAAACTGTTTTTT.